This T cell receptor (beta chain) was obtained from a study of CD8 T cells in ankylosing spondylitis. General study points: Earlier reports found some motif variants in synovial fluid and blood in reactive arthritis.

Germline V lookup: CDR1 SGHAT, CDR2 FQNNGV. Trimming removed 4 bases from V and 3 bases from J, with 15 bases in between. This CDR3 spans 15 amino acids. TCRdb re-called the 5' RACE reads with MiXCR, one entry per CDR3 protein. The sample consists of 250,000 to 400,000 distinct CDR3 sequences, 9.5% to 13% of them appearing once. This clonotype was detected only a few times. Antigen unknown. The source of this sequence is a female donor with ankylosing spondylitis or in good health (not recorded which). Source material: blood, either unsorted or a sorted T cell fraction (not recorded which). The genes are TRBV11-2 and TRBJ1-1, with D perhaps TRBD1 (5 bases). CDR3 region: CASSSGPGGYTEAFF. CDR3 nucleotide sequence: TGTGCCAGCAGCTCGGGTCCGGGGGGTTACACTGAAGCTTTCTTT.